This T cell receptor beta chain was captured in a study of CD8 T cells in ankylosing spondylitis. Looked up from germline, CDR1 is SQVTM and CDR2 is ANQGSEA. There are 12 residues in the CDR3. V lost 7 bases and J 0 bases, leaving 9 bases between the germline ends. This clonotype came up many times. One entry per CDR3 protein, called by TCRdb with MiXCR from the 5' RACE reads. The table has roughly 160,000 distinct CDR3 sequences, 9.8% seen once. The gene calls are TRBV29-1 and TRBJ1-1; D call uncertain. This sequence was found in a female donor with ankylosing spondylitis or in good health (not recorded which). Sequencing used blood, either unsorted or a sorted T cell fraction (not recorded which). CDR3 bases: TGCAGCGCGCAGGAGATGAACACTGAAGCTTTCTTT. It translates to CSAQEMNTEAFF.